The rows below give T cell receptor beta chains drawn from one sample of a study of cytomegalovirus exposure and HLA in healthy donors. Repertoires were generated with immunoSEQ multiplex PCR, while TCRdb's copy carries only in-frame clones and drops some. The repertoire holds 84,000 or so clones, with roughly 80% as singletons. The sequenced sample consisted of PBMCs. Receptors originate from a boy younger than 18 in good health and CMV-seronegative. Each CDR3 is given with its conserved first and last residue. D genes are given only for firm matches. Only some rows state a clone size, as once, few, many or a class for expanded clones.

j_gene: TRBJ1-1; d_gene: -; v_gene: TRBV5-1; abundance: once; CDR3nt: TGCGCCAGCAGCGGCAGGGGTACGAACACTGAAGCTTTCTTT; CDR3aa: CASSGRGTNTEAFF
j_gene: TRBJ2-1; d_gene: TRBD2; v_gene: TRBV4-1; abundance: once; CDR3nt: TGCGCCAGCAGCCCCCGACTAGCGGGTGAGAATGAGCAGTTCTTC; CDR3aa: CASSPRLAGENEQFF
j_gene: TRBJ1-5; d_gene: -; v_gene: TRBV7-2; abundance: -; CDR3nt: TGTGCCAGCAGCTTAGGGGGGGTCAATCAGCCCCAGCATTTT; CDR3aa: CASSLGGVNQPQHF
j_gene: TRBJ2-7; d_gene: TRBD2; v_gene: TRBV2; abundance: -; CDR3nt: TGTGCCAGCAGTGAATGGGACTACTCCTACGAGCAGTACTTC; CDR3aa: CASSEWDYSYEQYF
j_gene: TRBJ1-6; d_gene: -; v_gene: TRBV10-2; abundance: -; CDR3nt: TGCGCCAGCAGTGGAAAGGGGGGGAATAATTCACCCCTCCACTTT; CDR3aa: CASSGKGGNNSPLHF
j_gene: TRBJ2-1; d_gene: -; v_gene: TRBV30; abundance: once; CDR3nt: TGTGCCTGGAGTTTTAGCGGTGACAATGAGCAGTTCTTC; CDR3aa: CAWSFSGDNEQFF
j_gene: TRBJ1-5; d_gene: -; v_gene: TRBV7-2; abundance: -; CDR3nt: TGTGCCAGCAGCCCCCCAGAATCCAACCAGCCCCAGCATTTT; CDR3aa: CASSPPESNQPQHF
j_gene: TRBJ1-2; d_gene: TRBD1; v_gene: TRBV10-3; abundance: -; CDR3nt: TGTGCCATCAGTGAGGGCAGGGGGACCTATGGCTACACCTTC; CDR3aa: CAISEGRGTYGYTF
j_gene: TRBJ2-3; d_gene: TRBD2; v_gene: TRBV2; abundance: -; CDR3nt: TGTGCCAGCAGTGATCTCCTAGCGGGGAGCACAGATACGCAGTATTTT; CDR3aa: CASSDLLAGSTDTQYF
j_gene: TRBJ1-2; d_gene: TRBD1; v_gene: TRBV28; abundance: -; CDR3nt: TGTGCCAGCTGGGACAGGGAGGGCTATGGCTACACCTTC; CDR3aa: CASWDREGYGYTF
j_gene: TRBJ2-2; d_gene: -; v_gene: TRBV6-1; abundance: -; CDR3nt: TGTGCCAGCATCCAGATAAACACCGGGGAGCTGTTTTTT; CDR3aa: CASIQINTGELFF
j_gene: TRBJ2-1; d_gene: -; v_gene: TRBV4-3; abundance: -; CDR3nt: TGCGCCAGCAGCCAAGAGGGGAGTCCCTTGGGCTCCTACAATGAGCAGTTCTTC; CDR3aa: CASSQEGSPLGSYNEQFF
j_gene: TRBJ2-3; d_gene: TRBD2; v_gene: TRBV28; abundance: few; CDR3nt: TGTGCCAGCGAGAGTACGGGCAGCGGGGGGTACAAGACGCAGTATTTT; CDR3aa: CASESTGSGGYKTQYF
j_gene: TRBJ2-7; d_gene: -; v_gene: TRBV30; abundance: -; CDR3nt: TGTGCCTGGAGTGTAACAGGGCGGGCCTACGAGCAGTACTTC; CDR3aa: CAWSVTGRAYEQYF
j_gene: TRBJ1-2; d_gene: -; v_gene: TRBV4-1; abundance: -; CDR3nt: TGCGCCAGCAGCCGTGGGGGGATTGGCTACACCTTC; CDR3aa: CASSRGGIGYTF
j_gene: TRBJ2-7; d_gene: TRBD2; v_gene: TRBV4-1; abundance: few; CDR3nt: TGCGCCAGCAGCCGAGCAACAGCCGGGACTAGCTACGAGCAGTACTTC; CDR3aa: CASSRATAGTSYEQYF
j_gene: TRBJ1-5; d_gene: -; v_gene: TRBV4-1; abundance: few; CDR3nt: TGCGCCAGCAGCCAATCTGACAGGCTCAATCAGCCCCAGCATTTT; CDR3aa: CASSQSDRLNQPQHF
j_gene: TRBJ1-5; d_gene: -; v_gene: TRBV30; abundance: -; CDR3nt: TGTGCCTGGACCATGGGAGGGAATCAGCCCCAGCATTTT; CDR3aa: CAWTMGGNQPQHF
j_gene: TRBJ2-5; d_gene: -; v_gene: TRBV5-1; abundance: -; CDR3nt: TGCGCCAGCAGCGGAACCGGGACTCACTACTTC; CDR3aa: CASSGTGTHYF
j_gene: TRBJ2-1; d_gene: TRBD2; v_gene: TRBV25-1; abundance: -; CDR3nt: TGTGCCAGCAGTTTAGCCGGGACTAGCGGGATCAATGAGCAGTTCTTC; CDR3aa: CASSLAGTSGINEQFF
j_gene: TRBJ2-7; d_gene: -; v_gene: TRBV29-1; abundance: -; CDR3nt: TGCAGCGTTGAAGATAGCGGCTACGAGCAGTACTTC; CDR3aa: CSVEDSGYEQYF
j_gene: TRBJ1-2; d_gene: -; v_gene: TRBV6-5; abundance: -; CDR3nt: TGTGCCAGCAGTTACTCGGGGGGTCTCTATGGCTACACCTTC; CDR3aa: CASSYSGGLYGYTF
j_gene: TRBJ2-1; d_gene: -; v_gene: TRBV28; abundance: -; CDR3nt: TGTGCCAGCAGGATGAGCAATGAGCAGTTCTTC; CDR3aa: CASRMSNEQFF
j_gene: TRBJ1-6; d_gene: TRBD1; v_gene: TRBV13; abundance: -; CDR3nt: TGTGCCAGCAGCTCCGGGACAGAGGTTTCACCCCTCCACTTT; CDR3aa: CASSSGTEVSPLHF
j_gene: TRBJ2-2; d_gene: TRBD1; v_gene: TRBV28; abundance: -; CDR3nt: TGTGCCAGCAGCGCGCCGGGACAGGGTAACACCGGGGAGCTGTTTTTT; CDR3aa: CASSAPGQGNTGELFF
j_gene: TRBJ2-3; d_gene: TRBD1; v_gene: TRBV15; abundance: -; CDR3nt: TGTGCCACCAGCGGGACAGCCACAGATACGCAGTATTTT; CDR3aa: CATSGTATDTQYF
j_gene: TRBJ1-2; d_gene: TRBD1; v_gene: TRBV10-2; abundance: -; CDR3nt: TGCGCCAGCAGCGACAGGGGTGTTTGGAACGGCTACACCTTC; CDR3aa: CASSDRGVWNGYTF
j_gene: TRBJ2-7; d_gene: TRBD2; v_gene: TRBV9; abundance: -; CDR3nt: TGTGCCAGCAGCGTAGCCGGACTAGCGGGAAACGAGCAGTACTTC; CDR3aa: CASSVAGLAGNEQYF
j_gene: TRBJ1-2; d_gene: TRBD1; v_gene: TRBV5-1; abundance: -; CDR3nt: TGCGCCAGCAGCTTGGGGGAGGACAGGGGACTTGGCTACACCTTC; CDR3aa: CASSLGEDRGLGYTF
j_gene: TRBJ2-7; d_gene: TRBD2; v_gene: TRBV19; abundance: -; CDR3nt: TGTGCCAGTAGTACCCAGGGACTATACGAGCAGTACTTC; CDR3aa: CASSTQGLYEQYF
j_gene: TRBJ2-1; d_gene: -; v_gene: TRBV7-9; abundance: -; CDR3nt: TGTGCCAGCAGTTTTGCCAGGGAGGTTAGTGAGCAGTTCTTC; CDR3aa: CASSFAREVSEQFF
j_gene: TRBJ2-7; d_gene: TRBD2; v_gene: TRBV9; abundance: -; CDR3nt: TGTGCCAGGGGGGGGGTGACCCGAAACCAGATTTACGAGCAGTACTTC; CDR3aa: CARGGVTRNQIYEQYF
j_gene: TRBJ2-6; d_gene: -; v_gene: TRBV5-1; abundance: -; CDR3nt: TGCGCCAGCACTACCTTCCTCTCTGGGGCCAACGTCCTGACTTTC; CDR3aa: CASTTFLSGANVLTF
j_gene: TRBJ2-3; d_gene: TRBD2; v_gene: TRBV28; abundance: -; CDR3nt: TGTGCCAGCGGTGGGAGGGCCGGGGATACGCAGTATTTT; CDR3aa: CASGGRAGDTQYF
j_gene: TRBJ2-6; d_gene: -; v_gene: TRBV7-8; abundance: -; CDR3nt: TGTGCCAGCAGCGACAGCCCTCGGGGGACTGGGGCCAACGTCCTGACTTTC; CDR3aa: CASSDSPRGTGANVLTF
j_gene: TRBJ1-5; d_gene: TRBD1; v_gene: TRBV30; abundance: -; CDR3nt: TGTGCCTGGAGTGTACAAAGGGGGCTCTTATATAGCAATCAGCCCCAGCATTTT; CDR3aa: CAWSVQRGLLYSNQPQHF
j_gene: TRBJ2-7; d_gene: TRBD1; v_gene: TRBV6-1; abundance: -; CDR3nt: TGTGCCAGCAACGAGAGGACAGGAGCGTTCTACGAGCAGTACTTC; CDR3aa: CASNERTGAFYEQYF
j_gene: TRBJ2-7; d_gene: -; v_gene: TRBV5-1; abundance: -; CDR3nt: TGCGCCAGCAGCGGAGCTGGAGCCTACGAGCAGTACTTC; CDR3aa: CASSGAGAYEQYF
j_gene: TRBJ2-1; d_gene: TRBD1; v_gene: TRBV27; abundance: -; CDR3nt: TGTGCCAGCAGTTGGGGACAGGGGAATGAGCAGTTCTTC; CDR3aa: CASSWGQGNEQFF
j_gene: TRBJ2-5; d_gene: -; v_gene: TRBV28; abundance: -; CDR3nt: TGTGCCAGCAGTTTTAAAGAGACCCAGTACTTC; CDR3aa: CASSFKETQYF
j_gene: TRBJ2-7; d_gene: -; v_gene: TRBV28; abundance: once; CDR3nt: TGTGCCAGCAGTTTGGAGGGACAGTCCTACGAGCAGTACTTC; CDR3aa: CASSLEGQSYEQYF
j_gene: TRBJ2-7; d_gene: -; v_gene: TRBV4-1; abundance: -; CDR3nt: TGCGCCAGCAGCCAAGTAACAGGGAACTCCTACGAGCAGTACTTC; CDR3aa: CASSQVTGNSYEQYF
j_gene: TRBJ1-5; d_gene: TRBD1; v_gene: TRBV5-4; abundance: -; CDR3nt: TGTGCCAGCAGCCGGGACAGAAATCAGCCCCAGCATTTT; CDR3aa: CASSRDRNQPQHF
j_gene: TRBJ1-2; d_gene: -; v_gene: TRBV18; abundance: -; CDR3nt: TGTGCCAGCTCACCCCGACGGGACTATGGCTACACCTTC; CDR3aa: CASSPRRDYGYTF
j_gene: TRBJ1-4; d_gene: TRBD1; v_gene: TRBV28; abundance: -; CDR3nt: TGTGCCAGCAGTGCCCGGACAGGGTACGAAAAACTGTTTTTT; CDR3aa: CASSARTGYEKLFF
j_gene: TRBJ2-1; d_gene: TRBD2; v_gene: TRBV25-1; abundance: -; CDR3nt: TGTGCCAGCAGGGGTGGGAGCGGGGATTACAATGAGCAGTTCTTC; CDR3aa: CASRGGSGDYNEQFF
j_gene: TRBJ2-6; d_gene: -; v_gene: TRBV19; abundance: -; CDR3nt: TGTGCCAGTAGCTACTCTGGGGCCAACGTCCTGACTTTC; CDR3aa: CASSYSGANVLTF
j_gene: TRBJ2-5; d_gene: -; v_gene: TRBV15; abundance: once; CDR3nt: TGTGCCACCAGCAGAGATACAGGGAAAGAGACCCAGTACTTC; CDR3aa: CATSRDTGKETQYF
j_gene: TRBJ1-1; d_gene: TRBD1; v_gene: TRBV29-1; abundance: -; CDR3nt: TGCAGCGTTGAACACAGGGGAGGAAGGGGGACTGAAGCTTTCTTT; CDR3aa: CSVEHRGGRGTEAFF
j_gene: TRBJ2-1; d_gene: TRBD2; v_gene: TRBV5-1; abundance: -; CDR3nt: TGCGCCAGCAGCTTGGAAGGCGGGAGGTACAATGAGCAGTTCTTC; CDR3aa: CASSLEGGRYNEQFF
j_gene: TRBJ1-2; d_gene: -; v_gene: TRBV7-6; abundance: -; CDR3nt: TGTGCCAGCAGCCCAGCCCCAGGGGACTATGGCTACACCTTC; CDR3aa: CASSPAPGDYGYTF
j_gene: TRBJ2-7; d_gene: -; v_gene: TRBV5-4; abundance: -; CDR3nt: TGTGCCAGCAGCTTAGGGGACGAGCAGTACTTC; CDR3aa: CASSLGDEQYF